The rows below give T cell receptor beta chains drawn from one sample of a study of tumor-infiltrating lymphocytes in primary liver carcinoma. TCRdb re-called the multiplex PCR reads through MiXCR, storing one row per CDR3 protein. Of approximately 60,000 distinct CDR3 sequences listed, less than 75% are singletons. Sequencing was carried out using liver tumor tissue from sampling region 2. These receptors originate from a man between 40 and 49 years old with primary liver carcinoma and hepatitis B virus infection. CDR3s include the opening cysteine and the closing phenylalanine or tryptophan. A D gene is named only where the DNA matches it firmly. Only some rows state a clone size, as once, few, many or a class for expanded clones.

d_gene	v_gene	abundance	j_gene	CDR3aa	CDR3nt
TRBD1	TRBV29-1	many	TRBJ2-2	CSARTGGTGELFF	TGCAGCGCCAGGACAGGGGGCACCGGGGAGCTGTTTTTT
-	TRBV12-3/TRBV12-4	-	TRBJ2-2	CASSFRPHSTHTGELFF	TGTGCCAGCAGTTTCCGGCCACATTCTACCCATACCGGGGAGCTGTTTTTT
-	TRBV12-3/TRBV12-4	-	TRBJ2-3	CASNLRGGNTQYF	TGTGCCAGCAACTTACGGGGTGGGAATACGCAGTATTTT
TRBD1	TRBV18	-	TRBJ2-3	CASLPQNRGASTDTQYF	TGTGCCAGCTTACCACAAAACAGGGGGGCATCCACAGATACGCAGTATTTT
-	TRBV4-1	-	TRBJ2-7	CASSQDVRLSYEQYF	TGCGCCAGCAGCCAAGATGTCCGCTTGTCCTACGAGCAGTACTTC
-	TRBV4-3	-	TRBJ2-6	CASSQDGSVRGANILSF	TGCGCCAGCAGCCAAGACGGGTCAGTGCGCGGGGCCAACATCCTGAGTTTC
-	TRBV11-2	-	TRBJ2-2	CASSFEGLNTGELFF	TGTGCCAGCAGCTTTGAGGGATTGAATACCGGGGAGCTGTTTTTT
-	TRBV5-1	few	TRBJ2-7	CARNREGDYEQYF	TGCGCCAGAAACAGGGAGGGGGATTACGAGCAGTACTTC
TRBD2	TRBV5-1	-	TRBJ2-7	CASILSGVAGGNYEQYF	TGTGCCAGCATCTTATCCGGGGTAGCGGGAGGAAACTACGAGCAGTACTTC
-	TRBV5-4	-	TRBJ1-1	CAGSLGRGGTNTEAFF	TGTGCCGGCAGCTTGGGTCGAGGAGGGACGAACACTGAAGCTTTCTTT
-	TRBV4-2	-	TRBJ2-4	CASSLITGVYDIQYF	TGTGCCAGCAGTCTCATAACGGGAGTTTATGACATTCAGTACTTC
-	TRBV5-4	few	TRBJ2-7	CVSSLGLGTYEQYF	TGTGTCAGCAGCTTGGGACTGGGAACCTACGAGCAGTACTTC
-	TRBV11-2	-	TRBJ2-1	CASSSTGMVQFF	TGTGCCAGCAGCTCGACCGGGATGGTGCAGTTCTTC
TRBD1	TRBV6-6	once	TRBJ1-4	CASNPSPGQNEKLFF	TGTGCCAGCAATCCATCGCCGGGACAGAACGAAAAACTGTTTTTT
TRBD2	TRBV6-5	-	TRBJ2-3	CAISYAGVADTQYF	TGTGCCATCAGTTACGCGGGAGTCGCAGATACACAGTATTTT
-	TRBV30	-	TRBJ2-4	CVVESSVAKNIQYF	TGTGTCGTGGAGAGTTCGGTAGCCAAAAACATTCAGTACTTC
TRBD2	TRBV6-6	-	TRBJ2-7	CASRKGLVVGKQYF	TGTGCCAGCAGAAAAGGACTAGTGGTAGGCAAGCAGTACTTC
-	TRBV29-1	-	TRBJ2-2	CSVAAGPVGELFF	TGTAGCGTTGCTGCAGGCCCTGTGGGGGAGCTGTTTTTT
-	TRBV12-3/TRBV12-4	-	TRBJ1-1	CASNFFRGRNTEAFF	TGTGCCAGCAATTTCTTTCGGGGGCGGAACACTGAAGCTTTCTTT
-	TRBV4-2	-	TRBJ2-7	CVSSQAPGPNYEQYF	TGTGTCAGCAGCCAAGCCCCGGGACCAAACTACGAGCAGTACTTC
-	TRBV12-3/TRBV12-4	-	TRBJ1-5	CASSLSLRGNQPQHF	TGTGCCAGCAGTTTAAGTTTACGGGGCAATCAGCCCCAGCATTTT
-	TRBV6-2/TRBV6-3	-	TRBJ2-5	CASSPSGQTETQYF	TGTGCCAGCAGTCCCAGCGGACAGACCGAGACTCAGTACTTC
TRBD2	TRBV29-1	once	TRBJ2-3	CCVATSSSGWVVTQYF	TGCTGCGTTGCGACTTCCTCTAGCGGGTGGGTCGTTACGCAGTATTTT
-	TRBV4-3	-	TRBJ2-1	CASSQVLAPTYNEQLF	TGTGCCAGCAGCCAAGTACTAGCCCCTACCTACAATGAGCAGTTATTC
TRBD2	TRBV6-2/TRBV6-3	-	TRBJ2-1	CTSFSWTSGNNEQSF	TGTACCAGCTTCTCCTGGACTAGCGGGAACAATGAGCAGTCCTTC
TRBD2	TRBV19	-	TRBJ2-1	CAGRLTSGRTDEQFF	TGTGCCGGTAGGCTAACTAGCGGGAGAACGGATGAGCAGTTCTTC
-	TRBV10-3	many	TRBJ2-7	CAISEIRQKRAYEQYF	TGTGCCATCAGTGAGATCAGACAGAAGAGAGCCTACGAGCAGTACTTC
-	TRBV19	-	TRBJ2-1	CANSRGHNEQFF	TGTGCCAATAGCAGAGGTCACAATGAGCAGTTCTTC
-	TRBV19	-	TRBJ2-6	CAVSSGTSLWANVLTF	TGTGCCGTTTCCTCCGGGACGTCCCTCTGGGCCAACGTCCTGACTTTC